The clone carrying this T cell receptor (beta chain) was seen a few times. What it binds is not known. This record belongs to a study of identical twins. A universal primer binding site was introduced by template switching. The final cDNA contained unique molecular identifiers. TCRdb reanalysed the 5' RACE reads using MiXCR and keeps one entry per CDR3 protein. The sample has 270,000 or so distinct CDR3 sequences, 6.5% to 9.5% seen once; the top ten hold roughly 3.1%. Healthy Caucasian donors formed the entire cohort. V lost 11 bases, J lost 10 bases, and 21 bases lay in between. This CDR3 contains 13 residues. CDR1 and CDR2 (germline): LNHDA, SQIVND (reference sequence). Study-wide results and caveats: Analyses of zero insertions could, in part, be confounded by invariant MAIT and iNKT cells. Cord blood beta clonotypes that were abundant carried fewer insertions, and memory repertoires showed no such trend.

These records were also assigned to another study, of yellow fever vaccine responses in identical twins.

The TCR was taken from a young woman in good health. The sample taken for sequencing was CD8+ T cells sorted from blood. The chain recombines TRBV19 with TRBJ2-1; weak D call: TRBD2 (7 bases). The CDR3, as DNA: TGTGCCTCACGCCCCCGGGGGGCGGGGGAGCAGTTCTTC. This sequence encodes CASRPRGAGEQFF.